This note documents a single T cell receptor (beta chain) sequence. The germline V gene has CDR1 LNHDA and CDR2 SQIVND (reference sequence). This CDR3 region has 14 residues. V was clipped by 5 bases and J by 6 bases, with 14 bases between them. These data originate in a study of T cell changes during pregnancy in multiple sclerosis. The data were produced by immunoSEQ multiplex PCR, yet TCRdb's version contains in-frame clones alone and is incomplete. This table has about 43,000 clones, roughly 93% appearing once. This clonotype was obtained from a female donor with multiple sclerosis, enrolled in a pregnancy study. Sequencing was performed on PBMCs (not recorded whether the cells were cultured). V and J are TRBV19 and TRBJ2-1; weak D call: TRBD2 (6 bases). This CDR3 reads CASSAGRGLNEQFF. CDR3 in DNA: TGTGCCAGTAGTGCGGGGAGAGGCCTCAATGAGCAGTTCTTC.